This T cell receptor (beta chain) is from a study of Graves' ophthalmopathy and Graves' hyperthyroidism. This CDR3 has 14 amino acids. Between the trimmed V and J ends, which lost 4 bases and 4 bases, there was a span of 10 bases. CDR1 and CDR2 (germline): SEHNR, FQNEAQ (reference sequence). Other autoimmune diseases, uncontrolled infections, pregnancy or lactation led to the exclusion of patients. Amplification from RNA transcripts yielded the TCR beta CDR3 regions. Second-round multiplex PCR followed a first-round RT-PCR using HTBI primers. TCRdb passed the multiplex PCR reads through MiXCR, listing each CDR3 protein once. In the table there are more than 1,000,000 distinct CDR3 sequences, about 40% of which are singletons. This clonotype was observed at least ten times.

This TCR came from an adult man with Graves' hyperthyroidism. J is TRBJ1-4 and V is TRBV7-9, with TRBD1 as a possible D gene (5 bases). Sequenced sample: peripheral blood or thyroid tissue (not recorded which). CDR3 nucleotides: TGTGCCAGCAGCTGGGGACGGAGTAATGAAAAACTGTTTTTT. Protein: CASSWGRSNEKLFF.